One and the same sample provided the 32 T cell receptor beta chains below, sequenced in a study of identical twins. TCRdb called the 5' RACE reads again in MiXCR, with one record for every CDR3 protein. The data contain some 1,600,000 distinct CDR3 sequences, 25% to 35% of them singletons. Sequencing was done on a sample of cord blood. These receptors came from a newborn girl in good health.

This clonotype showed up just a few times. The CDR3 bases are TGCAGTGCTTCGCTAGCGGGAGACGGCGAGCAGTACTTC. It specifies CSASLAGDGEQYF. This rearrangement joins TRBV20-1 to TRBJ2-7; 10 bases are shared with TRBD2. Trimming at V came to 5 bases and at J to 6 bases, leaving 7 bases not matched to a gene. Germline loops: CDR1 DFQATT, CDR2 SNEGSKA (reference sequence). The CDR3 contains 13 residues.

This clonotype appeared once. The CDR3 region has the DNA TGTGCCAGTAGTAGCGACACGGTTCAGTACTTC. Protein product: CASSSDTVQYF. The chain links TRBV19 to TRBJ2-7, with D unresolved. Per germline, CDR1 LNHDA and CDR2 SQIVND (reference sequence). The germline V and J ends were trimmed by 4 bases and 10 bases, with 11 bases remaining between them. CDR3 length: 11 residues.

The genes are TRBV4-2 and TRBJ1-1; 8 bases fit TRBD1. Trimming cost V 1 base and J 8 bases; bases outside gene matches: 6. The CDR3 totals 14 residues. Germline CDR1 and CDR2: LGHNA and YNFKEQ. CDR3 DNA: TGTGCCAGCAGCCAAGTTGGGCGGACAGGGGAAGCTTTCTTT. Amino acids: CASSQVGRTGEAFF.

This clonotype came up a few times. The chain recombines TRBV12-5 with TRBJ2-5; D gene ambiguous. Trimming took off 5 bases at V and 5 bases at J, with 12 bases between the two ends. Looked up from germline, CDR1 is LGHNT and CDR2 is FRNRAP. The CDR3 contains 13 residues. The chain's CDR3 is CASGADTGETQYF. The CDR3 DNA reads as TGTGCTAGTGGTGCCGATACCGGGGAGACCCAGTACTTC.

This clonotype was observed a few times. The chain is built from TRBV7-2 and TRBJ1-2, with 10 bases lining up with TRBD1. Germline CDR1 is SGHTA and CDR2 is FQGNSA. This CDR3 has 17 residues. V shed 1 base, J shed 6 bases, and the junction held 11 bases outside the gene matches. The CDR3 sequence is CASSLGLGGQGENGYTF. The CDR3 region has the DNA TGTGCCAGCAGCTTAGGGCTCGGTGGACAGGGGGAAAATGGCTACACCTTC. Full variable domain (outside the CDR3, taken from reference TRBV7-2 and TRBJ1-2): GAGVSQSPSNKVTEKGKDVELRCDPISGHTALYWYRQSLGQGLEFLIYFQGNSAPDKSGLPSDRFSAERTGGSVSTLTIQRTQQEDSAVYLCASSLGLGGQGENGYTFGSGTRLTVV.

The rearrangement uses TRBV28 and TRBJ2-2, with TRBD2 matching 15 bases. CDR1 and CDR2 (germline): MDHEN, SYDVKM. After removal of 4 bases from V and 4 bases from J, the junction contained 4 bases not matched to a gene. The CDR3 has 17 amino acids. The CDR3: CASSSGLAGGGTGELFF. Written as DNA, the CDR3 is TGTGCCAGCAGTTCGGGACTAGCGGGAGGAGGCACCGGGGAGCTGTTTTTT.

The gene calls are TRBV5-6 and TRBJ2-5; D perhaps matches TRBD2 (6 bases). Trimming took off 2 bases at V and 3 bases at J, with 11 bases between the two ends. Germline-derived CDR1 and CDR2 are SGHDT and YYEEEE. The CDR3 has 14 amino acids. The CDR3 protein is CASSFPPGEETQYF. The CDR3 nucleotides read TGTGCCAGCAGCTTTCCGCCGGGGGAAGAGACCCAGTACTTC.

This clonotype appeared a few times. The rearrangement links TRBV27 to TRBJ1-5; a possible D gene is TRBD1 (5 bases). The CDR3 is 14 residues long. The germline V gene has CDR1 MNHEY and CDR2 SMNVEV (reference sequence). The germline V and J ends were trimmed by 4 bases and 0 bases, with 7 bases remaining between them. As DNA, the CDR3 is TGTGCCAGCAGTTGGGACGGTAGCAATCAGCCCCAGCATTTT. Residues: CASSWDGSNQPQHF.

The chain couples TRBV4-1 to TRBJ1-5; D is uncertain. V was pared by 4 bases and J by 5 bases, with 15 bases between. CDR3 length equals 15 residues. Germline V gene lookup returns CDR1 MGHRA and CDR2 YSYEKL. CDR3 amino acids: CASSPDPHLDQPQHF. In DNA, the CDR3 is TGCGCCAGCAGCCCTGATCCCCATTTAGATCAGCCCCAGCATTTT.

In this sample, this clonotype turned up many times. V and J are TRBV20-1 and TRBJ2-3, with a tentative D call TRBD2 (6 bases). Germline-derived CDR1 and CDR2 are DFQATT and SNEGSKA (reference sequence). V lost 3 bases to trimming and J lost 1 base, with 11 bases between them. This CDR3 contains 14 residues. The CDR3 reads CSARRGGGTDTQYF. CDR3 DNA: TGCAGTGCTAGGAGAGGCGGGGGCACAGATACGCAGTATTTT.

This clonotype was picked up a small number of times. The rearrangement links TRBV10-3 to TRBJ1-1, with D possibly TRBD1 on 5 matching bases. This CDR3 has 14 amino acids. From germline, CDR1 is ENHRY and CDR2 SYGVKD. The V end lost 4 bases, the J end lost 1 base, and 10 bases lay between the germline ends. The CDR3 DNA reads as TGTGCCATCAGTGCCGGCAGGGAGAACACTGAAGCTTTCTTT. Residues: CAISAGRENTEAFF.

V gene TRBV29-1 combines with J gene TRBJ2-7; 10 positions agree with TRBD2. The J call could be wrong; TRBJ2-4 is a better fit for the DNA end. Germline V gene sequence: CDR1 SQVTM, CDR2 ANQGSEA. The CDR3 covers 14 residues. This CDR3 is CSVAPSGSWNIQYF. The CDR3 nucleotides read TGCAGCGTTGCGCCTAGCGGGAGTTGGAACATTCAGTACTTC.

The chain has TRBV11-2 and TRBJ2-2, with 8 positions matching TRBD1. Germline V lookup: CDR1 SGHAT, CDR2 FQNNGV. The CDR3 is 16 residues long. J lost 4 bases, V lost 1 base, and 5 bases had no gene match. CDR3 coding DNA: TGTGCCAGCAGCTTAGGTTCAGGGGGCACCACCGGGGAGCTGTTTTTT. Amino acids: CASSLGSGGTTGELFF.

The CDR3 sequence: CASSRSRASNTEAFF. DNA of the CDR3: TGTGCCAGCAGTCGATCCAGGGCTTCCAACACTGAAGCTTTCTTT. The chain employs TRBV27 and TRBJ1-1, with D possibly matching TRBD1 (5 bases). V lost 5 bases and J lost 2, with 15 bases in between. The CDR3 length is 15 residues. Germline CDR1 and CDR2: MNHEY and SMNVEV (reference sequence).

This clonotype was recorded a few times. The rearrangement uses TRBV4-1 and TRBJ2-3, with TRBD2 matching 9 bases. Germline V gene lookup returns CDR1 MGHRA and CDR2 YSYEKL. CDR3 length: 15 residues. V lost 1 base, J lost 2 bases, and 1 base stayed unmatched. The CDR3 sequence is CASSQGLADTDTQYF. The CDR3 coding sequence is TGCGCCAGCAGCCAAGGACTAGCGGACACAGATACGCAGTATTTT.

With regard to this clonotype: This may arise from a read error, as a much more abundant clone is one base away. The chain combines TRBV28 with TRBJ2-1; 12 nucleotides agree with TRBD2. Germline V CDR1 and CDR2: MDHEN, SYDVKM. The CDR3 has 15 residues. The CDR3 DNA reads TGTTCCAGCAGTCTGACTAGCGGGAGCATGAATGAGCAGTTCTTC. It encodes CSSSLTSGSMNEQFF.

A few counts support this clonotype. The V and J genes are TRBV10-1 and TRBJ2-3; TRBD1 might be the D (5 bases). CDR1 is WNHNN and CDR2 is SYGVQD in the germline V gene (reference sequence). Trimming cost V 7 bases and J 5 bases, with 13 bases left between them. This CDR3 contains 13 residues. The CDR3 DNA reads TGCGCCAGCAACGAGCAGGGTCAAGATACGCAGTATTTT. As protein: CASNEQGQDTQYF.

In this sample, this clonotype turned up many times. The chain joins TRBV4-2 to TRBJ2-3, with 7 bases aligning to TRBD1. Germline values: CDR1 LGHNA, CDR2 YNFKEQ. The CDR3 sequence is 16 residues long. Trimming took 4 bases from V and 6 from J; bases not matched to a gene: 13. CDR3 in amino acids: CASSLYRDSRADTQYF. CDR3 DNA: TGTGCCAGCAGCCTCTACCGGGACAGCCGCGCGGATACGCAGTATTTT.

This clonotype was seen ten or more times. This sequence joins TRBV6-1 and TRBJ1-6, with D unresolved. The germline CDR1 and CDR2 sequences are MNHNS and SASEGT. The CDR3 extends over 14 amino acids. The V end was cut by 4 bases, the J end by 1 base, with 5 bases between. CDR3 coding DNA: TGTGCCAGCAGTGGAAGTTCCTATAATTCACCCCTCCACTTT. Translating gives CASSGSSYNSPLHF.

This clonotype was seen only a few times. The rearrangement joins TRBV28 to TRBJ1-2, with D possibly matching TRBD1 (6 bases). CDR1 and CDR2 (germline): MDHEN, SYDVKM. Trimming removed 3 bases at V and 7 bases at J, with 21 bases between. CDR3 length: 16 amino acids. Here the CDR3 DNA reads TGTGCCAGCAGTTTCGGGGGGCGCCAATGGAAGGCTGGCTACACCTTC. Its protein is CASSFGGRQWKAGYTF.

The V call is TRBV6-1, the J call TRBJ1-2; weak D call: TRBD1 (6 bases). V lost 6 bases to trimming and J lost 4 bases, with 15 bases between them. Germline-derived CDR1 and CDR2 are MNHNS and SASEGT. The CDR3 runs 14 residues. The DNA of the CDR3 is TGTGCCAGCAGGGAAAGCACAGGGATCTATGGCTACACCTTC. It yields the protein CASRESTGIYGYTF.

The gene calls are TRBV18 and TRBJ1-2, with D possibly TRBD1 on 5 matching bases. Trimming pared 1 base from V and 6 bases from J, leaving 15 bases between. This CDR3 spans 15 amino acids. Per the germline V gene, CDR1 is KGHSH and CDR2 is LQKENI. The CDR3 spells CASSPLRLQGHGYTF. The CDR3 region has the DNA TGTGCCAGCTCACCACTCAGACTGCAGGGCCATGGCTACACCTTC.

This clonotype was picked up many times. The rearrangement links TRBV4-2 to TRBJ2-2; unclear D gene. The ends were cut back, 2 bases at V and 0 bases at J, with 1 base in the middle. The CDR3 consists of 13 residues. Germline V lookup: CDR1 LGHNA, CDR2 YNFKEQ. The DNA for the CDR3 is TGTGCCAGCAGCCAAACGAACACCGGGGAGCTGTTTTTT. Amino acid sequence: CASSQTNTGELFF.

This clonotype came up a few times. V usage is TRBV4-2 and J usage is TRBJ1-2; D is unresolved. The CDR3 sequence is 14 residues long. The V end was cut by 4 bases, the J end by 3 bases, with 12 bases between. Germline values: CDR1 LGHNA, CDR2 YNFKEQ. The CDR3 spells CASSPDTPYYGYTF. The CDR3 bases are TGTGCCAGCAGCCCAGATACCCCCTACTATGGCTACACCTTC.

The chain is built from TRBV28 and TRBJ2-7; 7 bases fit TRBD1. This CDR3 is 14 amino acids long. Trimming took 4 bases from V and 3 from J; bases not matched to a gene: 6. In germline, CDR1 is MDHEN, CDR2 SYDVKM. CDR3 amino acids: CASSSSGQRYEQYF. As DNA, the CDR3 is TGTGCCAGCAGTTCCTCGGGACAGCGCTACGAGCAGTACTTC. Full variable domain (remainder filled in from reference TRBV28 and TRBJ2-7): DVKVTQSSRYLVKRTGEKVFLECVQDMDHENMFWYRQDPGLGLRLIYFSYDVKMKEKGDIPEGYSVSREKKERFSLILESASTNQTSMYLCASSSSGQRYEQYFGPGTRLTVT.

This clonotype was detected only once. The chain recombines TRBV28 with TRBJ1-2; D is possibly TRBD1 (5 bases). CDR3 length: 14 residues. Per germline, CDR1 MDHEN and CDR2 SYDVKM. V lost 5 bases, J lost 4 bases, and 14 bases lay in between. CDR3 sequence (DNA): TGTGCCAGCAGTAAATCCGGGGCAGCCTATGGCTACACCTTC. The encoded protein is CASSKSGAAYGYTF.

This sequence joins TRBV6-7 and TRBJ1-2, with 8 positions matching TRBD1. TRBV6-7 is an ORF for which the function is uncertain. The CDR3 totals 18 residues. V trimming: 2 bases; J trimming: 8 bases; junction bases outside the gene matches: 19. In DNA form, the CDR3 reads TGTGCCAGCAGTTACCCACTAGTAAACGAATACAGGGGGTCCGGCTACACCTTC. Protein: CASSYPLVNEYRGSGYTF.

The chain employs TRBV6-4 and TRBJ2-7; weak D call: TRBD1 (6 bases). This CDR3 comprises 14 residues. V was pared by 0 bases and J by 7 bases, with 13 bases between. Germline values: CDR1 MRHNA, CDR2 SNTAGT. The CDR3 protein is CASSDSAGVGEQYF. In nucleotides, the CDR3 is TGTGCCAGCAGTGACTCGGCAGGGGTAGGGGAGCAGTACTTC.

This chain connects TRBV25-1 to TRBJ2-1; 16 bases are a match to TRBD2. Germline V gives CDR1 MGHDK, CDR2 SYGVNS. V shed 6 bases, J shed 0 bases, and the junction held 5 bases outside the gene matches. This CDR3 region has 18 residues. CDR3 sequence: CASRGLAGGVYSYNEQFF. The DNA of the CDR3 is TGTGCCAGCAGGGGACTAGCGGGAGGGGTCTACTCCTACAATGAGCAGTTCTTC.

This clonotype occurred once. V usage is TRBV30 and J usage is TRBJ2-3, with a possible D match to TRBD2 (7 bases). Per the germline V gene, CDR1 is GTSNPN and CDR2 is SVGIG (reference sequence). The V end lost 7 bases, the J end lost 4 bases, and 18 bases lay between the germline ends. The CDR3 extends over 14 amino acids. CDR3 nucleotides: TGTGCCTCAAGCAAGGGGGGGTCCCCAGATACGCAGTATTTT. Translation gives CASSKGGSPDTQYF.

The chain recombines TRBV4-2 with TRBJ2-7; 9 positions agree with TRBD1. Trimming at V came to 7 bases and at J to 6 bases, leaving 13 bases not matched to a gene. The CDR3 has 15 amino acids. Germline values: CDR1 LGHNA, CDR2 YNFKEQ. The CDR3 spells CASMSSGTGISEQYF. In nucleotides, the CDR3 is TGTGCCAGCATGTCCTCCGGGACAGGGATCAGCGAGCAGTACTTC.

In its sample, this clonotype was seen a few times. V is TRBV25-1 and J is TRBJ2-5; 9 nucleotides align to TRBD2. The CDR3 runs 15 residues. V lost 5 bases, J lost 5 bases, and 9 bases stayed unmatched. The germline gives CDR1 MGHDK, CDR2 SYGVNS. In DNA, the CDR3 is TGTGCCAGCAGTTTCGGCGGGACTAGCCTCGAGACCCAGTACTTC. Its protein is CASSFGGTSLETQYF.